This T cell receptor beta chain originates from a study of human T cells and chemical hapten exposure. Study-level background: During the roughly 25-week study period, patients had diphenylcyclopropenone applied to the scalp every week.

This clonotype has a count of ten or more. Its target is unknown. With V trimmed by 6 bases and J by 5 bases, 13 bases remained unmatched. This CDR3 is built from 17 residues. Germline V lookup: CDR1 MNHEY, CDR2 SVGEGT. The library tagged individual cDNA molecules with unique molecular identifiers. TCRdb re-analysed the RACE reads in MiXCR, keeping a single row per CDR3 protein. The sample lists around 160,000 distinct CDR3 sequences; about 14% were seen once. Specified time point: patch test 1, 2 weeks after DPC sensitization. The sample's treatment: therapeutic diphenylcyclopropenone sensitization with weekly scalp DPC. Study-wide findings and caveats: The study found that DPC sensitization did not change TCRs above 1 in 1000 frequency. PT1 expanded TCR counts and patch test score were linked, and their correlation was positive.

Sequences were derived from whole blood, sampled in connection with sensitization to the hapten diphenylcyclopropenone (DPC). The chain recombines TRBV6-2 or TRBV6-3 with TRBJ2-3; 11 bases fit TRBD2. The TCR originated in a woman in her thirties with alopecia areata. Some clones in this sample may be carry-over from other donors' samples. CDR3 sequence reads: CASSRTGTSGLGDTQYF. In DNA, the CDR3 is TGTGCCAGCAGCCGAACCGGGACTAGCGGATTGGGAGATACGCAGTATTTT.